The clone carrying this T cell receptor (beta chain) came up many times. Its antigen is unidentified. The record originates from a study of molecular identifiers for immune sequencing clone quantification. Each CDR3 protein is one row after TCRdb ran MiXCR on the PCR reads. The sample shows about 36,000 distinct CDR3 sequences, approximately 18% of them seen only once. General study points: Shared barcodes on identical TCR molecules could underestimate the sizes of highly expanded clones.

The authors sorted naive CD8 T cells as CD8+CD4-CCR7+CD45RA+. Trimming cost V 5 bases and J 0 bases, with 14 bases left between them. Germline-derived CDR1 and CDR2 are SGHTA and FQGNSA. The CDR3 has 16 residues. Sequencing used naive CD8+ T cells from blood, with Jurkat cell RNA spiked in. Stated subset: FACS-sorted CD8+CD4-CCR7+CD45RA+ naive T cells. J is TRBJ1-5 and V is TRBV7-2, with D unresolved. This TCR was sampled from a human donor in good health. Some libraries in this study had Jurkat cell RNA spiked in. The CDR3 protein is CASSIWADPSNQPQHF. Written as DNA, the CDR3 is TGTGCCAGCAGCATATGGGCGGACCCTAGCAATCAGCCCCAGCATTTT.